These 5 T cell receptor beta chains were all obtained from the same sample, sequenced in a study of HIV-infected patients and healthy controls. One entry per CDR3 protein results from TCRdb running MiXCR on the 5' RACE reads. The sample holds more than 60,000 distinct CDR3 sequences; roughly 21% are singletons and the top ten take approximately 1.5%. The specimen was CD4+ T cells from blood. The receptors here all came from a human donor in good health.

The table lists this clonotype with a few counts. The CDR3 nucleotides are TGTGCCACCAGAGACGCTACGGGACAGATCGGCCCCATCGATGGCTACACCTTC. Translating gives CATRDATGQIGPIDGYTF. This chain joins TRBV15 and TRBJ1-2, with 7 positions matching TRBD1. V lost 6 bases and J lost 6; bases outside the gene matches: 22. Looked up from germline, CDR1 is LNHNV and CDR2 is YYDKDF (reference sequence). CDR3 length: 18 residues.

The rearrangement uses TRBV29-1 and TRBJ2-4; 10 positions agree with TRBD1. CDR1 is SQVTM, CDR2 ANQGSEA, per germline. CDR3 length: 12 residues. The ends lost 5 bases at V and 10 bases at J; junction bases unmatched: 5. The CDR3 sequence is CSVSPGQGIQYF. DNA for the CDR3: TGCAGCGTTTCTCCGGGACAGGGGATTCAGTACTTC.

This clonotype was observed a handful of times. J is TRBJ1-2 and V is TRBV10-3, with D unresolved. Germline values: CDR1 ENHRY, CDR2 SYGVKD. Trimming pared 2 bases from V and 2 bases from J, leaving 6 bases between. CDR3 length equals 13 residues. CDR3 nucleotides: TGTGCCATCAGTGAGGGCAGCAACTATGGCTACACCTTC. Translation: CAISEGSNYGYTF.

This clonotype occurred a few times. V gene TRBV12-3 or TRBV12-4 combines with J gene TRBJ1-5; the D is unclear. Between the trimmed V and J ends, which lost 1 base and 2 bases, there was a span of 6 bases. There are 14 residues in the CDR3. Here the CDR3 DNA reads TGTGCCAGCAGTTTAGGGTTGCGCAATCAGCCCCAGCATTTT. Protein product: CASSLGLRNQPQHF.

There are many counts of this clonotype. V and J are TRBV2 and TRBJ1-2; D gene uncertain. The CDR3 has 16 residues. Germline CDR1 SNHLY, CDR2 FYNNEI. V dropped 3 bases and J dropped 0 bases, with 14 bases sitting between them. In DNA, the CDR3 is TGTGCCAGCAGTGAGCGGCGGATCATAGCTAACTATGGCTACACCTTC. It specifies CASSERRIIANYGYTF. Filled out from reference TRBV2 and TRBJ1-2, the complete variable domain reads EPEVTQTPSHQVTQMGQEVILRCVPISNHLYFYWYRQILGQKVEFLVSFYNNEISEKSEIFDDQFSVERPDGSNFTLKIRSTKLEDSAMYFCASSERRIIANYGYTFGSGTRLTVV.